Listed here are 18 T cell receptor beta chains from one sample, sequenced in a study of radiotherapy plus CTLA-4 blockade in lung cancer. The table came from immunoSEQ multiplex PCR; TCRdb's copy has only in-frame clones and leaves some out. In the table there are about 80,000 clones, approximately 83% of which are singletons. The sequencing used peripheral blood, collected from a patient treated with radiotherapy plus ipilimumab. All receptors come from a human donor with non-small cell lung cancer who had a partial response to radiotherapy plus ipilimumab.

The J gene is TRBJ2-7, the V gene TRBV6-5; D perhaps matches TRBD2 (5 bases). V lost 2 bases and J lost 0, with 14 bases in between. Germline lookup yields CDR1 MNHEY and CDR2 SVGAGI. This CDR3 spans 16 amino acids. DNA for the CDR3: TGTGCCAGCAGTTACCGCGGCGGGCTAAGCTCCTACGAGCAGTACTTC. Protein sequence: CASSYRGGLSSYEQYF.

The chain links TRBV7-2 to TRBJ2-1; D possibly corresponds to TRBD2 (5 bases). Trimming cost V 0 bases and J 0 bases, with 6 bases left between them. This CDR3 is 15 amino acids long. Germline V lookup: CDR1 SGHTA, CDR2 FQGNSA. The CDR3 loop is CASSLAGSSYNEQFF. CDR3 coding DNA: TGTGCCAGCAGCTTAGCGGGGAGCTCCTACAATGAGCAGTTCTTC.

V usage is TRBV19 and J usage is TRBJ2-1; 9 nucleotides line up with TRBD2. This CDR3 region has 15 residues. Germline assignment: CDR1 LNHDA and CDR2 SQIVND (reference sequence). V lost 6 bases to trimming and J lost 0 bases; unmatched junction nucleotides: 3. For the CDR3, the DNA is TGTGCCAGTAGGGCAGCGGGAGGCTCCTACAATGAGCAGTTCTTC. This sequence encodes CASRAAGGSYNEQFF.

The V gene is TRBV18, the J gene TRBJ2-2, with D possibly TRBD2 on 6 matching bases. The CDR3 is made up of 15 amino acids. From germline, CDR1 is KGHSH and CDR2 LQKENI. The V and J ends lost 2 bases and 2 bases respectively, with 9 bases between them. The CDR3: CASSPVSGNTGELFF. CDR3 sequence (DNA): TGTGCCAGCTCACCAGTTAGCGGTAACACCGGGGAGCTGTTTTTT.

The V and J genes are TRBV10-3 and TRBJ2-7; 7 bases are a match to TRBD1. The germline CDR1 and CDR2 sequences are ENHRY and SYGVKD. The CDR3 spans 15 residues. Trimming removed 7 bases from V and 9 bases from J; junction bases left unmatched: 18. This CDR3 is CAITPGRDSTFGQYF. The CDR3, as DNA: TGTGCCATCACCCCCGGCCGGGACAGTACTTTCGGGCAGTACTTC.

The V and J genes are TRBV7-2 and TRBJ2-1; 9 nucleotides match TRBD2. V shed 3 bases, J shed 4 bases, and the junction held 10 bases outside the gene matches. Germline-derived CDR1 and CDR2 are SGHTA and FQGNSA. The CDR3 runs to 17 residues. CDR3 nucleotides: TGTGCCAGCAGCTTTACTCGTAGCGGGAGAAAATACAATGAGCAGTTCTTC. It is translated as CASSFTRSGRKYNEQFF. The entire variable domain, with the rest obtained from reference TRBV7-2 and TRBJ2-1, is as follows: GAGVSQSPSNKVTEKGKDVELRCDPISGHTALYWYRQSLGQGLEFLIYFQGNSAPDKSGLPSDRFSAERTGGSVSTLTIQRTQQEDSAVYLCASSFTRSGRKYNEQFFGPGTRLTVL.

The gene calls are TRBV5-1 and TRBJ1-2; D gene uncertain. CDR1 is SGHRS, CDR2 YFSETQ, per germline. V lost 0 bases and J 0 bases, leaving 6 bases between the germline ends. The CDR3 length is 14 residues. The CDR3 reads CASSLDSANYGYTF. CDR3 nucleotides: TGCGCCAGCAGCTTGGACAGTGCTAACTATGGCTACACCTTC.

CDR3 region: CASSLAGGNTEAFF. The CDR3 nucleotides are TGTGCCAGCAGCTTAGCTGGAGGGAACACTGAAGCTTTCTTT. The chain carries TRBV7-9 and TRBJ1-1; D gene unclear. This CDR3 region has 14 residues. V lost 0 bases and J lost 1, with 6 bases in between. Germline-derived CDR1 and CDR2 are SEHNR and FQNEAQ (reference sequence).

The chain links TRBV6-4 to TRBJ1-5; the D gene is possibly TRBD1 (6 bases). Germline CDR1 reads MRHNA; CDR2 reads SNTAGT. The CDR3 is 14 amino acids. Trimming took 5 bases from V and 3 from J, leaving 11 bases between them. The CDR3 spells CASSPTGFNQPQHF. CDR3 sequence (DNA): TGTGCCAGCAGTCCGACAGGCTTCAATCAGCCCCAGCATTTT.

The chain uses TRBV28 and TRBJ2-2, with 15 bases aligning to TRBD2. Unmatched junction bases numbered 4, after V lost 8 bases and J lost 3 bases. CDR3 length: 16 residues. Per germline, CDR1 MDHEN and CDR2 SYDVKM. The CDR3 spells CASGLAGGPDTGELFF. DNA for the CDR3: TGTGCCAGCGGACTAGCGGGAGGGCCGGACACCGGGGAGCTGTTTTTT.

The rearrangement uses TRBV7-2 and TRBJ1-5, with 9 bases lining up with TRBD1. The CDR3 has 15 amino acids. V lost 5 bases and J lost 6; bases outside the gene matches: 8. Per germline, CDR1 SGHTA and CDR2 FQGNSA. The CDR3 DNA is TGTGCCAGCAGCAGGGACAGGGCGGGTAGTCAGCCCCAGCATTTT. It is translated as CASSRDRAGSQPQHF. Using reference TRBV7-2 and TRBJ1-5 for the parts outside the CDR3, the full variable domain is GAGVSQSPSNKVTEKGKDVELRCDPISGHTALYWYRQSLGQGLEFLIYFQGNSAPDKSGLPSDRFSAERTGGSVSTLTIQRTQQEDSAVYLCASSRDRAGSQPQHFGDGTRLSIL.

The chain is built from TRBV5-4 and TRBJ1-2, with a tentative D call TRBD1 (5 bases). The CDR3 sequence is 15 residues long. Trimming took 3 bases from V and 6 from J, leaving 18 bases between them. The germline V gene encodes CDR1 SGHNT and CDR2 YYREEE (reference sequence). CDR3 in amino acids: CASSSGGSGYDGYTF. The CDR3, as DNA: TGTGCCAGCAGCTCGGGCGGATCAGGGTACGATGGCTACACCTTC.

The chain is built from TRBV6-5 and TRBJ1-2; unclear D gene. Germline V gives CDR1 MNHEY, CDR2 SVGAGI. Between the trimmed V and J ends, which lost 5 bases and 2 bases, there was a span of 12 bases. The length of the CDR3 is 14 residues. The CDR3 DNA follows: TGTGCCAGCAGTGTCGGGTCCGAAAACTATGGCTACACCTTC. It encodes CASSVGSENYGYTF.

The J gene is TRBJ1-2, the V gene TRBV25-1, with TRBD1 identical over 8 bases. V lost 6 bases, J lost 4 bases, and 4 bases stayed unmatched. The germline gives CDR1 MGHDK, CDR2 SYGVNS. The CDR3 consists of 13 residues. The CDR3 bases are TGTGCCAGCAGCAGGGGGCAGGGCTATGGCTACACCTTC. It codes for CASSRGQGYGYTF.

V is TRBV19 and J is TRBJ1-2; 8 bases align to TRBD1. The CDR3 contains 15 residues. With 9 bases clipped from V and 0 bases from J, the junction kept 9 bases outside the gene matches. Germline CDR1 reads LNHDA; CDR2 reads SQIVND (reference sequence). Here the CDR3 DNA reads TGTGCCAGCACCACCCGGGACAGGACTAACTATGGCTACACCTTC. This sequence encodes CASTTRDRTNYGYTF.

The gene calls are TRBV15 and TRBJ1-2; D not resolved. The V end lost 0 bases, the J end lost 6 bases, and 8 bases lay between the germline ends. The CDR3 is 13 amino acids. CDR1 is LNHNV, CDR2 YYDKDF, per germline (reference sequence). The chain's CDR3 is CATSRESRDGYTF. CDR3 nucleotide sequence: TGTGCCACCAGCAGAGAGTCACGGGATGGCTACACCTTC.

This clone appeared a single time. The chain has TRBV4-2 and TRBJ2-2; 14 bases are shared with TRBD2. From germline, CDR1 is LGHNA and CDR2 YNFKEQ. This CDR3 is 21 amino acids long. The V and J ends lost 2 bases and 1 base, in that order; junction bases with no gene match: 12. The CDR3 loop is CASSQLGGRLAGGMNTGELFF. The CDR3 region has the DNA TGTGCCAGCAGCCAATTGGGTGGGAGACTAGCGGGAGGGATGAACACCGGGGAGCTGTTTTTT.

The CDR3 sequence is CRVNSMNTEAFF. The CDR3 nucleotides read TGCAGAGTAAACTCAATGAACACTGAAGCTTTCTTT. The gene calls are TRBV29-1 and TRBJ1-1; no clear D. CDR3 size: 12 residues. Looked up from germline, CDR1 is SQVTM and CDR2 is ANQGSEA.